This T cell receptor (beta chain) was identified in a study of blood T cell repertoires in COVID-19. Study-wide background: Sites across the United States, Italy and Spain contributed samples from acute and convalescent COVID-19. PBMCs, B-cell-depleted T cells, or T cells provided the cDNA or gDNA that made up the material.

The table came from immunoSEQ multiplex PCR; TCRdb's copy has only in-frame clones and leaves some out. The profile shows about 38,000 clones, about 85% of them singletons. V shed 6 bases and J shed 4 bases, with 13 bases lying between them. This CDR3 region has 15 residues. Germline V gene data show CDR1 as LNHDA and CDR2 as SQIVND (reference sequence). The TCR originated in a man aged 55 to 70 with COVID-19, enrolled during active disease. The source material was peripheral blood. V usage is TRBV19 and J usage is TRBJ1-6; D is unclear. The CDR3 coding sequence is TGTGCCAGTAGAAAGGACTTCCCTTATAATTCACCCCTCCACTTT. Its translation is CASRKDFPYNSPLHF.